This is a list of T cell receptor beta chains from one sample in a study of response to subunit inactivated influenza vaccine. TCRdb re-called the RT-PCR reads through MiXCR, storing one row per CDR3 protein. Of 630,000 or so distinct CDR3 sequences in the sample, 15% to 18% were seen once. The sample consisted of PBMCs from blood, taken about 13 days after vaccination. Receptors originate from a man aged 45-65 years who received an inactivated influenza vaccine. Both conserved end residues are part of each CDR3. D genes are given only for firm matches.

CDR3aa: CSARVAGGGPQHF; d_gene: TRBD1; j_gene: TRBJ1-5; v_gene: TRBV20-1
CDR3aa: CASSRGTDTQFF; d_gene: -; j_gene: TRBJ2-3; v_gene: TRBV7-2
CDR3aa: CASSPRLTSGATDTQYF; d_gene: TRBD2; j_gene: TRBJ2-3; v_gene: TRBV9
CDR3aa: CASSLVAYQPQHF; d_gene: -; j_gene: TRBJ1-5; v_gene: TRBV7-2
CDR3aa: CASSFFGERQETQYF; d_gene: -; j_gene: TRBJ2-5; v_gene: TRBV7-9
CDR3aa: CASSQALISGANVLTF; d_gene: -; j_gene: TRBJ2-6; v_gene: TRBV3-1
CDR3aa: CASSPGTPFSYNEQFF; d_gene: -; j_gene: TRBJ2-1; v_gene: TRBV28
CDR3aa: CSVGQSSYEQYF; d_gene: -; j_gene: TRBJ2-7; v_gene: TRBV29-1
CDR3aa: CSVKDTGELFF; d_gene: -; j_gene: TRBJ2-2; v_gene: TRBV29-1
CDR3aa: CASSHDRGAYEQYF; d_gene: TRBD1; j_gene: TRBJ2-7; v_gene: TRBV6-5
CDR3aa: CASSLWREGRYNEQFF; d_gene: TRBD2; j_gene: TRBJ2-1; v_gene: TRBV7-2
CDR3aa: CASSFAGEVYNEQFF; d_gene: TRBD2; j_gene: TRBJ2-1; v_gene: TRBV5-1
CDR3aa: CASSLWLRERRSGELFF; d_gene: TRBD2; j_gene: TRBJ2-2; v_gene: TRBV12-3/TRBV12-4
CDR3aa: CASSFEGWGTYF; d_gene: -; j_gene: TRBJ2-3; v_gene: TRBV7-2
CDR3aa: CASSFPGEGIETQYF; d_gene: -; j_gene: TRBJ2-5; v_gene: TRBV5-1
CDR3aa: CASSQPPDTQYF; d_gene: -; j_gene: TRBJ2-3; v_gene: TRBV2
CDR3aa: CSARDLTAGGYNEQFF; d_gene: TRBD2; j_gene: TRBJ2-1; v_gene: TRBV20-1
CDR3aa: CASSSGTSGYNEQFF; d_gene: TRBD2; j_gene: TRBJ2-1; v_gene: TRBV7-3
CDR3aa: CATKRGANSPLHF; d_gene: -; j_gene: TRBJ1-6; v_gene: TRBV12-3/TRBV12-4
CDR3aa: CASSLAGSLTDTQYF; d_gene: -; j_gene: TRBJ2-3; v_gene: TRBV7-9
CDR3aa: CASSNLEGARGNQPQHF; d_gene: TRBD1; j_gene: TRBJ1-5; v_gene: TRBV5-6
CDR3aa: CASGKGQQTEAFF; d_gene: -; j_gene: TRBJ1-1; v_gene: TRBV27
CDR3aa: CASRPGGTYEQYF; d_gene: TRBD2; j_gene: TRBJ2-7; v_gene: TRBV6-2/TRBV6-3